A selection of T cell receptor beta chains follows, all from one sample in a study of blood T cell repertoires in COVID-19. The repertoire was sequenced with immunoSEQ multiplex PCR; TCRdb's copy has only in-frame clones and lacks some. Of about 230,000 clones detected, almost 85% appear once; the ten largest clones hold 5.1%. The specimen sequenced was peripheral blood. The receptor set was obtained from a man in his fifties or sixties with COVID-19, enrolled during active disease. Each CDR3 is given with its conserved first and last residue. The D gene is left open where the match is weak. Some rows have no size entry. The others give once, few or many, or a class for an expanded clone.

J	V	size	D	DNA	CDR3
TRBJ1-1	TRBV20-1	NA	NA	TGCAGTGCTAGCGGCACTGAAGCTTTCTTT	CSASGTEAFF
TRBJ2-1	TRBV19	few	NA	TGTGCCAGTAGCTATTTTGCGGGCAGGGGGGCGAATGAGCAGTTCTTC	CASSYFAGRGANEQFF
TRBJ1-2	TRBV9	NA	NA	TGTGCCAGCAGCGTAGGCCCGGGTGCGGGGCCCTATGGCTACACCTTC	CASSVGPGAGPYGYTF
TRBJ1-3	TRBV30	NA	TRBD1	TGTGCCTGGGACCGGGACAGGGGGCTAAATACGGGAAACACCATATATTTT	CAWDRDRGLNTGNTIYF
TRBJ1-4	TRBV7-9	NA	TRBD1	TGTGCCAGCAGCTTAGATGGACAGGGAGGGGAAAAACTGTTTTTT	CASSLDGQGGEKLFF
TRBJ2-1	TRBV14	NA	TRBD2	TGTGCCAGCAGCCAAGGGTACCGGGACTATCAATTCTTC	CASSQGYRDYQFF
TRBJ2-1	TRBV29-1	NA	TRBD2	TGCAGCGGGCTAGCGGGGGGGTCTTTCTTC	CSGLAGGSFF
TRBJ2-5	TRBV18	NA	NA	TGTGCCAGCTCACCGGGGGGAGGACAAGAGACCCAGTACTTC	CASSPGGGQETQYF
TRBJ2-5	TRBV28	NA	TRBD2	TGTGCCAGCAGTGTCGGGACTACCTCCCGGGAGACCCAGTACTTC	CASSVGTTSRETQYF
TRBJ1-2	TRBV7-3	NA	NA	TGTGCCAGCAGCCCCGACAGGCTAGGCGGCTACACCTTC	CASSPDRLGGYTF
TRBJ1-2	TRBV19	NA	NA	TGTGCCAGTAGTATTAACACAGTCCATGGCTACACCTTC	CASSINTVHGYTF
TRBJ1-5	TRBV6-6	NA	NA	TGTGCCAGCAGTCGAAGCTTCAGGGCTGGAAGCAATCAGCCCCAGCATTTT	CASSRSFRAGSNQPQHF
TRBJ1-3	TRBV18	NA	NA	TGTGCCAGCTCACCAGATCGACTGCTCTCTGGAAACACCATATATTTT	CASSPDRLLSGNTIYF
TRBJ2-1	TRBV10-3	NA	NA	TGTGCCATCAGTTCCAATCCCCCCTCCCTAGACAATGAGCAGTTCTTC	CAISSNPPSLDNEQFF
TRBJ2-1	TRBV3-1/TRBV3-2	NA	NA	TGTGCCAGCACTACGAGGGCCTCCACCAATGAGCAGTTCTTC	CASTTRASTNEQFF
TRBJ2-7	TRBV5-4	NA	TRBD1	TGTGCCAGCAGCTCGGACAGGGCTTCCTACGAGCAGTACTTC	CASSSDRASYEQYF
TRBJ1-2	TRBV7-8	NA	NA	TGTGCCAGCAGCTCCGCGTTGGGGGGGGAAAACTATGGCTACACCTTC	CASSSALGGENYGYTF
TRBJ1-1	TRBV7-2	NA	TRBD1	TGTGCCAGCAGCTTTCAGACAGGGGGGGGCACTGAAGCTTTCTTT	CASSFQTGGGTEAFF
TRBJ1-2	TRBV5-1	NA	NA	TGCGCCAGCAGCTTCGGTCAGGGGCGCAACTATGGCTACACCTTC	CASSFGQGRNYGYTF
TRBJ2-3	TRBV5-1	NA	NA	TGCGCCAGCAGCTCCCGACAGGCCCGCACAGATACGCAGTATTTT	CASSSRQARTDTQYF
TRBJ1-2	TRBV7-3	NA	TRBD1	TGTGCCAGCAGCAAGAACAGGGGGCTGGATGGCTACACCTTC	CASSKNRGLDGYTF
TRBJ2-7	TRBV15	NA	NA	TGTGCCACCAGCAGAGATGGCTATGGAGGAAAATACGAGCAGTACTTC	CATSRDGYGGKYEQYF